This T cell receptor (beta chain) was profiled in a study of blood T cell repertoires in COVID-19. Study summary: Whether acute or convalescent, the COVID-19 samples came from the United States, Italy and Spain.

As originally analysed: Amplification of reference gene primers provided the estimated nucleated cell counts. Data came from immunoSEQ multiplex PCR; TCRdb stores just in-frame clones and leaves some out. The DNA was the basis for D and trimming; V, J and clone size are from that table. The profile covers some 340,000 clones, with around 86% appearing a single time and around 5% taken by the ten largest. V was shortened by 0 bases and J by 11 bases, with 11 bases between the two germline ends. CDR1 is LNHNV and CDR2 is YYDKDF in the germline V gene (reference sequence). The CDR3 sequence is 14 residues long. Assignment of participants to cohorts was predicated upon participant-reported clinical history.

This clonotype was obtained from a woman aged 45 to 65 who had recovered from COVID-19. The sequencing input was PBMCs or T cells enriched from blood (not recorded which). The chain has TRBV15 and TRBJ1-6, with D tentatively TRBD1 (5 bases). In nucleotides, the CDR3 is TGTGCCACCAGCAGAGATAAAATAGGGGCACCCCTCCACTTT. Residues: CATSRDKIGAPLHF.